The source of this TCR beta chain is a study of regulatory T cells in long-lasting Graves disease. Points from the study as a whole: There was favoring of TRBV28, TRBJ1-2 and TRBJ2-5 in persistent disease. Patients with persistent disease shared over 2,500 public clonotypes, outpacing the roughly 1,000 shared by new patients.

Time point here: persistent/refractory GD, antithyroid drugs over 5 years with positive TRAb. Researchers made the TCR library from RNA that was extracted from PBMCs. The patients were enrolled through endocrinology in Xi'an, China. Between the trimmed V and J ends, which lost 5 bases and 1 base, there was a span of 11 bases. CDR1 and CDR2 (germline): SNHLY, FYNNEI. The CDR3 sequence is 14 residues long. Notes on this clonotype: The antigen remains unidentified.

Building the TCR beta libraries relied on iRepertoire HTBI primers, and CDR3 regions underwent Arm-PCR. TCRdb called the multiplex PCR reads again in MiXCR, with one record for every CDR3 protein. The sample lists 500,000 to 800,000 distinct CDR3 sequences; around 32% were seen once. The chain has TRBV2 and TRBJ1-1, with a possible D match to TRBD1 (6 bases). The specimen was peripheral blood mononuclear cells (PBMCs), collected when the disease was refractory, from a patient treated with antithyroid drugs. The receptor was isolated from a female donor with Graves disease. In DNA form, the CDR3 reads TGTGCCAGCAGTATAGGGACACCGAACACTGAAGCTTTCTTT. It codes for CASSIGTPNTEAFF.